This entry describes one T cell receptor beta chain. In the authors' methods: Reference gene primer amplification yielded estimated nucleated cell counts. Repertoires were generated with immunoSEQ multiplex PCR, while TCRdb's copy carries only in-frame clones and drops some. That table is the source of V, J and clone size, and D and trimming were worked out from the DNA. Found here are 150,000 to 200,000 clones, 75% to 85% of them singletons; the top ten hold about a tenth. The CDR3 spans 14 residues. The V gene's germline CDR1 is MDHEN and CDR2 SYDVKM. Trimming pared 7 bases from V and 2 bases from J, leaving 14 bases between. The data originate from a study of blood T cell repertoires in COVID-19. Study-level background: COVID-19 samples from acute and convalescent phases originated in the United States, Italy and Spain. T cells, B-cell-depleted T cells, or PBMCs provided the cDNA or gDNA that served as material.

The chain uses TRBV28 and TRBJ1-2; D may be TRBD1 (6 bases). What was sequenced was peripheral blood. This sequence originates from a human donor in a cohort sampled during active COVID-19. CDR3 sequence reads: CASTITGQNYGYTF. The DNA of the CDR3 is TGTGCCAGCACCATAACCGGACAGAACTATGGCTACACCTTC.